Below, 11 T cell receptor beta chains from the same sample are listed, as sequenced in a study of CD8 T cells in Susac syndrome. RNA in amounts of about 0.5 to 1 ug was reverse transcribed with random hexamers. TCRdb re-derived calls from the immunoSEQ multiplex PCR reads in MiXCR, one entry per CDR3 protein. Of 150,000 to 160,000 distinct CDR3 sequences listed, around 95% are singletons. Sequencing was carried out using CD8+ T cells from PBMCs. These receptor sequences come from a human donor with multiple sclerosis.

CDR3 sequence reads: CATSSGPEDNSPLHF. The DNA of the CDR3 is TGTGCCACCTCTTCAGGCCCAGAGGATAATTCACCCCTCCACTTT. The V call is TRBV7-3, the J call TRBJ1-6; D unclear. V was clipped by 10 bases and J by 5 bases, with 18 bases between them. CDR3 length equals 15 residues. The germline CDR1 and CDR2 sequences are SGHTA and FQGTGA.

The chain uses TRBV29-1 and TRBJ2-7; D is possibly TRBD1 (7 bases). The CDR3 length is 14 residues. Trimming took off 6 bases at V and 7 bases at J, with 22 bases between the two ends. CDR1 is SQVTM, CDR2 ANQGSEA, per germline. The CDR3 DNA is TGCAGCGTCGCCGGAGGGGGCGGGTCGGGGGAGCAGTACTTC. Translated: CSVAGGGGSGEQYF.

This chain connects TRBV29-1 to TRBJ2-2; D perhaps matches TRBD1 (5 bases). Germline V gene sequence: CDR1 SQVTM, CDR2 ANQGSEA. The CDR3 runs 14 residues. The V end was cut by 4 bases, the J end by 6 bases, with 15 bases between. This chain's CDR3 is CSVAAGPGAGELFF. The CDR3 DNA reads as TGCAGCGTTGCAGCAGGGCCTGGGGCCGGGGAGCTGTTTTTT.

The CDR3 reads CSAEGDLGAGANVLTF. CDR3 sequence (DNA): TGCAGTGCCGAGGGGGATCTGGGTGCTGGGGCCAACGTCCTGACTTTC. The chain has TRBV20-1 and TRBJ2-6; maybe TRBD1 (6 bases). Germline lookup yields CDR1 DFQATT and CDR2 SNEGSKA (reference sequence). V was clipped by 6 bases and J by 2 bases, with 17 bases between them. The CDR3 loop spans 16 amino acids.

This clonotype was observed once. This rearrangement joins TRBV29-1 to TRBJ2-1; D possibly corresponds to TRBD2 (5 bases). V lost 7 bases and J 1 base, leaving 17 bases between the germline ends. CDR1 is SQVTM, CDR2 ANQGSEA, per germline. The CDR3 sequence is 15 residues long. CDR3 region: CSGAGSLGSYNEQFF. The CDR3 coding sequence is TGCAGCGGTGCGGGTTCCCTTGGTTCCTACAATGAGCAGTTCTTC.

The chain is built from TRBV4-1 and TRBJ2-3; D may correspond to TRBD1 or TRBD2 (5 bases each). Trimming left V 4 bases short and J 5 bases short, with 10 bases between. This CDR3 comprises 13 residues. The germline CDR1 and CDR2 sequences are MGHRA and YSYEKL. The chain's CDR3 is CASSPVGVDTQYF. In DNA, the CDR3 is TGCGCCAGCAGCCCCGTGGGGGTAGATACGCAGTATTTT.

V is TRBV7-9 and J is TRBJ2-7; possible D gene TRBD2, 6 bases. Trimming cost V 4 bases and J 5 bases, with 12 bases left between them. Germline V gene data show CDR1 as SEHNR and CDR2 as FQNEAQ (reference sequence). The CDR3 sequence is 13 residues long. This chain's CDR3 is CASSSWLANEQYF. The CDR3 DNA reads TGTGCCAGCAGCTCCTGGCTAGCGAACGAGCAGTACTTC.

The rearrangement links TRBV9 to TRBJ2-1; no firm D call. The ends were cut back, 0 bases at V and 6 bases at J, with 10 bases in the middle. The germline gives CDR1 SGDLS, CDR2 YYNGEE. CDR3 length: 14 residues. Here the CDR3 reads CASSVAGLTNEQFF. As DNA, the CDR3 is TGTGCCAGCAGCGTAGCTGGCCTCACCAATGAGCAGTTCTTC.

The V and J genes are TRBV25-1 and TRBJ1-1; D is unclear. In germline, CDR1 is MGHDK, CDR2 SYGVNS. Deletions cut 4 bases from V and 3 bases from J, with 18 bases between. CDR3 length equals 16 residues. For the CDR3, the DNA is TGTGCCAGCAGTGCCCACAAATCCCCGGGGTACACTGAAGCTTTCTTT. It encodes CASSAHKSPGYTEAFF.

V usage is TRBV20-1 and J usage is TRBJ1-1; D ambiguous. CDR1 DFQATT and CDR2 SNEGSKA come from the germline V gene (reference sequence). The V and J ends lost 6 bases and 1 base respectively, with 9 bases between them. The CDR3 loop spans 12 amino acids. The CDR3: CSALPPNTEAFF. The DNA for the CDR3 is TGCAGTGCCCTTCCGCCGAACACTGAAGCTTTCTTT.

The CDR3 spells CASSLTEAQTGELFF. In DNA form, the CDR3 reads TGTGCCAGCAGCTTAACTGAGGCCCAGACCGGGGAGCTGTTTTTT. V and J are TRBV13 and TRBJ2-2; D remains ambiguous. Germline V CDR1 and CDR2: PRHDT, FYEKMQ (reference sequence). The V end lost 2 bases, the J end lost 5 bases, and 12 bases lay between the germline ends. There are 15 residues in the CDR3.